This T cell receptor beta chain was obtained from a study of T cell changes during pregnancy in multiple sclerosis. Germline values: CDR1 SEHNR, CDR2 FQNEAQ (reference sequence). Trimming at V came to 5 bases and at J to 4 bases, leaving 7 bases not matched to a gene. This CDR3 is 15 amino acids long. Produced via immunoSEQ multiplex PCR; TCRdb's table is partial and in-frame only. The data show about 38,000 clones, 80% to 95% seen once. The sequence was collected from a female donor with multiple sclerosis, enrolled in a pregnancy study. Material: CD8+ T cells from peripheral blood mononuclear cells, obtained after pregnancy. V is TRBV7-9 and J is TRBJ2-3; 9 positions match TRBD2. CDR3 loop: CASSPPGGGADTQYF. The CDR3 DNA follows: TGTGCCAGCAGCCCCCCCGGCGGGGGGGCAGATACGCAGTATTTT.